One and the same sample provided the 24 T cell receptor beta chains below, sequenced in a study of breast tumors, draining lymph nodes, adjacent tissues (TCRdb year 2016). Lymph node samples came from the axillary draining lymph nodes of breast cancer patients. The library was obtained by multiplex PCR. Sequencing relied on an Illumina HiSeq 2000. TCRdb applied fastp at Q25 and MiXCR to the public reads, then kept only in-frame beta chains. Identical CDR3 proteins give one entry, which carries the most common genes and DNA. The sample table lists roughly 80,000 distinct CDR3 sequences, roughly a fifth of them with a count of one. Of the sample, 2% to 3% is held by the ten largest clones. The sequencing sample was made of axillary lymph node tissue. The receptors shown here come from a female donor with breast cancer. Some clones in this sample may be carry-over from other donors' samples.

This clonotype was observed many times. This sequence joins TRBV6-5 and TRBJ2-1, with TRBD2 matching over 7 bases. Germline assignment: CDR1 MNHEY and CDR2 SVGAGI. The length of the CDR3 is 17 residues. The V and J ends lost 0 bases and 5 bases, in that order; junction bases with no gene match: 10. This CDR3 is CASSYSKRDGGNNEQFF. The CDR3 DNA follows: TGTGCCAGCAGTTACTCCAAGCGGGACGGGGGAAACAATGAGCAGTTCTTC.

The chain uses TRBV7-7 and TRBJ1-1; weak D call: TRBD1 (5 bases). CDR1 and CDR2 from the germline V gene are SSHAT and FNYEAQ (reference sequence). This CDR3 is built from 13 residues. CDR3: CASSTGVNTEAFF. The CDR3 DNA reads TGTGCTAGCTCAACGGGGGTGAACACTGAAGCTTTCTTT.

This clonotype was seen repeatedly, ten times or more. J is TRBJ2-1 and V is TRBV6-2 or TRBV6-3; D is unclear. The length of the CDR3 is 13 residues. The germline V gene encodes CDR1 MNHEY and CDR2 SVGEGT. V was clipped by 2 bases and J by 7 bases, with 9 bases between them. The CDR3 DNA follows: TGTGCCAGCAGTTACAGGTTAGCAAATGAGCAGTTCTTC. It specifies CASSYRLANEQFF.

This clonotype was counted many times. The chain employs TRBV11-2 and TRBJ2-5; D uncertain. Germline V gene lookup returns CDR1 SGHAT and CDR2 FQNNGV. Trimming removed 1 base at V and 5 bases at J, with 11 bases between. The CDR3 is 14 amino acids. The CDR3 nucleotides read TGTGCCAGCAGCTTAGTCGGCGGCCGGGAGACCCAGTACTTC. Its translation: CASSLVGGRETQYF. Full variable domain (remainder filled in from reference TRBV11-2 and TRBJ2-5): EAGVAQSPRYKIIEKRQSVAFWCNPISGHATLYWYQQILGQGPKLLIQFQNNGVVDDSQLPKDRFSAERLKGVDSTLKIQPAKLEDSAVYLCASSLVGGRETQYFGPGTRLLVL.

This clonotype was detected many times. The chain joins TRBV20-1 to TRBJ1-5; 7 bases line up with TRBD1. After removal of 1 base from V and 6 bases from J, the junction contained 6 bases not matched to a gene. The CDR3 sequence is 14 residues long. Germline assignment: CDR1 DFQATT and CDR2 SNEGSKA (reference sequence). CDR3 residues: CSARGLGGVQPQHF. In nucleotides, the CDR3 is TGCAGTGCTAGAGGTTTAGGGGGCGTTCAGCCCCAGCATTTT.

At least ten counts were recorded for this clonotype. The chain recombines TRBV29-1 with TRBJ1-5; 7 bases are a match to TRBD1. V trimming: 5 bases; J trimming: 8 bases; junction bases outside the gene matches: 9. This CDR3 region has 13 residues. CDR1 and CDR2 from the germline V gene are SQVTM and ANQGSEA. CDR3 amino acids: CSVRDSSWEPQHF. CDR3 in DNA: TGCAGCGTTCGGGACAGCTCATGGGAGCCCCAGCATTTT.

This clonotype appeared many times. In DNA form, the CDR3 reads TGCAGTGCTCCGTCCCCGCGCGGAGGGGTGTCCCACGAGCAGTACTTC. It codes for CSAPSPRGGVSHEQYF. The chain has TRBV20-1 and TRBJ2-7; D is possibly TRBD2 (6 bases). Germline loops: CDR1 DFQATT, CDR2 SNEGSKA (reference sequence). CDR3 length equals 16 residues. Trimming took off 5 bases at V and 5 bases at J, with 25 bases between the two ends.

Ten or more counts support this clonotype. The chain links TRBV20-1 to TRBJ1-6; D is possibly TRBD1 (5 bases). Trimming removed 5 bases at V and 7 bases at J, with 12 bases between. The CDR3 is 13 amino acids. The V gene's germline CDR1 is DFQATT and CDR2 SNEGSKA (reference sequence). The CDR3 reads CSAEGTANSPLHF. DNA of the CDR3: TGCAGTGCTGAAGGGACGGCGAATTCACCCCTCCACTTT.

As concerns this clonotype: This may stem from a read error, because a much larger clone lies one nucleotide away. The CDR3 DNA reads as TGCGCCAGCAGTCGAACCGCGCGGGATACGCGGTATTTT. It codes for CASSRTARDTRYF. The chain has TRBV5-4 and TRBJ2-3; possible D gene TRBD2, 6 bases. The germline CDR1 and CDR2 sequences are SGHNT and YYREEE (reference sequence). This CDR3 has 13 amino acids.

The rearrangement uses TRBV30 and TRBJ1-4; D remains ambiguous. This CDR3 contains 14 residues. V gave up 1 base and J gave up 8 bases, with 14 bases separating them. Germline V gives CDR1 GTSNPN, CDR2 SVGIG (reference sequence). The CDR3 bases are TGTGCCTGGAGTGCCTATACGGACGGCGAAAAACTGTTTTTT. Residues: CAWSAYTDGEKLFF.

In this sample, this clonotype turned up many times. The chain links TRBV10-3 to TRBJ2-4; D uncertain. The CDR3 runs 14 residues. Germline V CDR1 and CDR2: ENHRY, SYGVKD. With 0 bases removed from V and 8 bases from J, the gap between germline ends came to 11 bases. In nucleotides, the CDR3 is TGTGCCATCAGTGAGTCGTCAGGAGAAGACATTCAGTACTTC. It codes for CAISESSGEDIQYF.

In its sample, this clonotype was seen many times. The junction and the germline gene differ at one end; a read error may be behind it. The chain combines TRBV7-2 with TRBJ2-5, with TRBD2 identical over 8 bases. This CDR3 spans 16 amino acids. The germline CDR1 and CDR2 sequences are SGHTA and FQGNSA. As DNA, the CDR3 is TGTGCCAGCAGCTTCGCGCGGGAGGCCCTTCAAGGGACCCAGTACTTC. Translation gives CASSFAREALQGTQYF.

This clonotype was seen ten or more times. The chain has TRBV7-2 and TRBJ2-7, with 9 nucleotides matching TRBD2. V shed 1 base and J 2 bases; nucleotides not matched to a gene: 9. From germline, CDR1 is SGHTA and CDR2 FQGNSA. The CDR3 is 17 residues long. CDR3 sequence (DNA): TGTGCCAGCAGCTTAGGGGGTCTGCGGGAGGGCCCCTACGAGCAGTACTTC. Residues: CASSLGGLREGPYEQYF.

The CDR3 coding sequence is TGTGCCAGCTCAAGCTCGGGGGGCGGCTCCTACGAGCAGTACTTC. This sequence encodes CASSSSGGGSYEQYF. This chain joins TRBV18 and TRBJ2-7, with a possible D match to TRBD2 (7 bases). The germline CDR1 and CDR2 sequences are KGHSH and LQKENI. The ends were cut back, 5 bases at V and 0 bases at J, with 14 bases in the middle. There are 15 residues in the CDR3.

Ten or more counts support this clonotype. This sequence joins TRBV20-1 and TRBJ1-4; 8 bases fit TRBD1. Germline values: CDR1 DFQATT, CDR2 SNEGSKA (reference sequence). J gave up 4 bases and V 5 bases, and 6 bases lay outside the gene matches. CDR3 length equals 14 residues. CDR3 in amino acids: CSASPGQVNEKLFF. CDR3 in DNA: TGCAGTGCTTCTCCGGGACAGGTTAATGAAAAACTGTTTTTT.

The table lists this clonotype with many counts. The V gene is TRBV11-3, the J gene TRBJ2-1; D is perhaps TRBD1 or TRBD2 (5 bases each). From germline, CDR1 is SGHNT and CDR2 YENEEA. The CDR3 has 14 residues. Trimming removed 5 bases at V and 12 bases at J, with 20 bases between. The CDR3 loop reads CASSPRGRGFVQFF. The CDR3, as DNA: TGTGCCAGCAGCCCCCGGGGCCGAGGTTTCGTGCAGTTCTTC.

This clonotype was seen at least ten times. The chain carries TRBV20-1 and TRBJ2-7; D unclear. The CDR3 consists of 13 residues. The ends were cut back, 1 base at V and 6 bases at J, with 13 bases in the middle. Germline loops: CDR1 DFQATT, CDR2 SNEGSKA (reference sequence). CDR3: CSARAHRSGEQYF. DNA of the CDR3: TGCAGTGCTAGAGCCCACCGGTCTGGCGAGCAGTACTTC.

In this sample, this clonotype turned up many times. This chain connects TRBV19 to TRBJ2-5; 7 bases line up with TRBD1. V was pared by 9 bases and J by 5 bases, with 12 bases of the junction left unmatched. Germline loops: CDR1 LNHDA, CDR2 SQIVND (reference sequence). The CDR3 has 14 residues. This CDR3 reads CASQTRQGDETQYF. The CDR3 DNA reads as TGTGCCAGCCAAACACGACAGGGAGACGAGACCCAGTACTTC.

This chain links TRBV19 with TRBJ1-1, with 9 bases lining up with TRBD1. Germline CDR1 reads LNHDA; CDR2 reads SQIVND (reference sequence). V was clipped by 5 bases and J by 5 bases; unmatched bases: 6. The CDR3 is made up of 14 amino acids. The CDR3 DNA follows: TGTGCCAGTAGTTTACAGGGGGCATTTACTGAAGCTTTCTTT. It translates to CASSLQGAFTEAFF.

This clonotype was observed a handful of times. The chain carries TRBV30 and TRBJ2-3, with D uncertain. The V gene's germline CDR1 is GTSNPN and CDR2 SVGIG (reference sequence). Trimming took 0 bases from V and 5 from J, leaving 6 bases between them. The CDR3 consists of 12 residues. Here the CDR3 DNA reads TGTGCCTGGAGTGTCCTTGGAGATACGCAGTATTTT. The encoded protein is CAWSVLGDTQYF.

This chain connects TRBV4-1 to TRBJ2-4; a possible D gene is TRBD1 (5 bases). V was cut by 0 bases and J by 0 bases, with 12 bases left in between. From germline, CDR1 is MGHRA and CDR2 YSYEKL. This CDR3 has 17 amino acids. The CDR3 DNA follows: TGCGCCAGCAGCCAAGATAGGACACAACTAGCCAAAAACATTCAGTACTTC. Translating it yields CASSQDRTQLAKNIQYF.

This clonotype was detected a few times. V is TRBV9 and J is TRBJ1-5, with 9 bases fitting TRBD1. The ends lost 7 bases at V and 4 bases at J; junction bases unmatched: 15. CDR1 SGDLS and CDR2 YYNGEE come from the germline V gene. CDR3 length: 17 residues. CDR3 region: CASPQLLDRGLNQPQHF. CDR3 in DNA: TGTGCCAGCCCCCAGCTACTGGACAGGGGACTTAATCAGCCCCAGCATTTT.

Note on this clonotype: Possible read error: a much larger clone is one base away. CDR3 in DNA: TGTGCCAGCAGCACGGGGACTAGCGGGAGGTTCCAAGAGACCCAGTACTTC. It translates to CASSTGTSGRFQETQYF. This sequence joins TRBV9 and TRBJ2-5, with TRBD2 identical over 15 bases. Trimming took 4 bases from V and 1 from J; bases not matched to a gene: 5. The V gene's germline CDR1 is SGDLS and CDR2 YYNGEE. The length of the CDR3 is 17 residues.

This clonotype was seen a handful of times. The CDR3 is CASGLAAGGSYNEQFF. In DNA form, the CDR3 reads TGTGCTAGTGGTTTGGCAGCAGGGGGCTCCTACAATGAGCAGTTCTTC. The chain joins TRBV12-5 to TRBJ2-1; TRBD1 matches 7 bases. Germline CDR1 and CDR2: LGHNT and FRNRAP. The CDR3 totals 16 residues. V trimming: 1 base; J trimming: 0 bases; junction bases outside the gene matches: 3.